The 19 T cell receptor beta chains below were found in one sample sequenced in a study of blood T cell repertoires in COVID-19. TCRdb's table, derived via immunoSEQ multiplex PCR, lists solely in-frame clones and lacks some. The sample has about 250,000 clones, roughly 86% seen once. Sequencing was performed on peripheral blood. These receptors were obtained from a woman aged 55-69 years who had recovered from COVID-19.

J is TRBJ2-7 and V is TRBV28; TRBD1 agrees at 9 bases. The V gene end was trimmed by 2 bases and the J gene end by 0 bases; junction bases not matched to a gene: 2. This CDR3 is built from 15 residues. Germline V gene data show CDR1 as MDHEN and CDR2 as SYDVKM. The chain's CDR3 is CASSLGTGFSYEQYF. Written as DNA, the CDR3 is TGTGCCAGCAGTTTAGGGACAGGGTTCTCCTACGAGCAGTACTTC.

The V and J genes are TRBV29-1 and TRBJ2-1; tentatively, D is TRBD1 (6 bases). Per germline, CDR1 SQVTM and CDR2 ANQGSEA. The CDR3 is made up of 12 amino acids. Trimming shortened V by 6 bases and J by 9 bases, and 15 bases separated the two germline ends. In DNA, the CDR3 is TGCAGCGTCAAAACAGGGTTGGTTGAGCAGTTCTTC. Amino acid sequence: CSVKTGLVEQFF.

The chain's CDR3 is CATSRLAGVDTQYF. CDR3 DNA sequence: TGTGCCACCAGCCGACTAGCGGGGGTAGATACGCAGTATTTT. J is TRBJ2-3 and V is TRBV15; the match to TRBD2 covers 12 bases. Trimming took 5 bases from V and 5 from J; bases not matched to a gene: 2. CDR1 and CDR2 from the germline V gene are LNHNV and YYDKDF (reference sequence). This CDR3 is built from 14 residues.

The CDR3 bases are TGTGCCAGCAGCCGGGCTGGACACCAACCGTCCTACGAGCAGTACTTC. Translating gives CASSRAGHQPSYEQYF. This chain links TRBV4-2 with TRBJ2-7; D perhaps matches TRBD1 (5 bases). With 4 bases removed from V and 1 base from J, the gap between germline ends came to 17 bases. The CDR3 spans 16 residues. Germline V CDR1 and CDR2: LGHNA, YNFKEQ.

The chain recombines TRBV21-1 with TRBJ1-3. TRBV21-1 counts as a pseudogene. The CDR3 runs to 20 residues. The CDR3 coding sequence is TGTGCCAGCAGCAACAGCGGACGCAGCCCTCCCGTCTGGTCTGGAAACACCATATATTTT. As protein: CASSNSGRSPPVWSGNTIYF.

The chain recombines TRBV2 with TRBJ2-1; possibly TRBD2 for D (7 bases). Looked up from germline, CDR1 is SNHLY and CDR2 is FYNNEI. CDR3 length: 13 residues. Between the trimmed V and J ends, which lost 11 bases and 8 bases, there was a span of 19 bases. The CDR3 loop reads CAGYWGGLDEQFF. The DNA for the CDR3 is TGTGCCGGATATTGGGGGGGGCTCGATGAGCAGTTCTTC.

This sequence joins TRBV29-1 and TRBJ2-3, with 8 bases lining up with TRBD2. V lost 6 bases to trimming and J lost 1 base; unmatched junction nucleotides: 9. There are 15 residues in the CDR3. CDR1 and CDR2 (germline): SQVTM, ANQGSEA. This CDR3 is CSVTAMRGGTDTQYF. CDR3 DNA sequence: TGCAGCGTCACCGCGATGCGGGGGGGCACAGATACGCAGTATTTT.

This rearrangement joins TRBV7-5 to TRBJ1-2. TRBV7-5 has pseudogene status. The CDR3 has 16 amino acids. The DNA of the CDR3 is TGTGCCAGAAGCCCCTCTGTGAAAACTACTATCTATGGCTACACCTTC. Amino acid sequence: CARSPSVKTTIYGYTF.

Here the CDR3 DNA reads TGTGCCAGCACCCCACTCACGGGGGAGACCCAGTACTTC. Translated: CASTPLTGETQYF. The V and J genes are TRBV6-2 or TRBV6-3 and TRBJ2-5; D is possibly TRBD2 (5 bases). The germline V gene has CDR1 MNHEY and CDR2 SVGEGT. The CDR3 runs to 13 residues. The ends were cut back, 7 bases at V and 5 bases at J, with 14 bases in the middle.

Here the CDR3 DNA reads TGTGCCAGTAGTTCCCGACATAGCAATCAGCCCCAGCATTTT. Its translation: CASSSRHSNQPQHF. The gene calls are TRBV19 and TRBJ1-5; the D is unclear. V was shortened by 5 bases and J by 0 bases, with 8 bases between the two germline ends. Germline lookup yields CDR1 LNHDA and CDR2 SQIVND (reference sequence). The CDR3 runs to 14 residues.

This sequence joins TRBV4-2 and TRBJ2-7, with 7 bases identical to TRBD1. This CDR3 region has 15 residues. With 1 base clipped from V and 4 bases from J, the junction kept 7 bases outside the gene matches. Germline-derived CDR1 and CDR2 are LGHNA and YNFKEQ. CDR3 nucleotide sequence: TGTGCCAGCAGCCAAGGAGAGGGGGCCGGGTACGAGCAGTACTTC. This sequence encodes CASSQGEGAGYEQYF.

The J gene is TRBJ2-7, the V gene TRBV6-6, with 7 bases fitting TRBD1. Trimming at V came to 6 bases and at J to 4 bases, leaving 3 bases not matched to a gene. The CDR3 loop spans 12 amino acids. Germline CDR1 reads MNHNY; CDR2 reads SVGAGI (reference sequence). Here the CDR3 reads CASRLQGYEQYF. DNA for the CDR3: TGTGCCAGCAGACTACAGGGGTACGAGCAGTACTTC.

This chain connects TRBV5-4 to TRBJ2-5; D perhaps matches TRBD1 (6 bases). Germline CDR1 is SGHNT and CDR2 is YYREEE (reference sequence). The CDR3 is made up of 15 amino acids. Trimming cost V 1 base and J 5 bases, with 15 bases left between them. CDR3 in amino acids: CASSLWGPMGETQYF. DNA for the CDR3: TGTGCCAGCAGCTTGTGGGGGCCCATGGGGGAGACCCAGTACTTC.

The chain combines TRBV28 with TRBJ1-1; TRBD1 matches 7 bases. Germline CDR1 MDHEN, CDR2 SYDVKM. There are 15 residues in the CDR3. V was pared by 3 bases and J by 5 bases, with 9 bases of the junction left unmatched. CDR3 coding DNA: TGTGCCAGCAGTTTTCTTCCGGGACAGAAGACTGAAGCTTTCTTT. It encodes CASSFLPGQKTEAFF.

V gene TRBV14 combines with J gene TRBJ1-1, with a weak D call TRBD1 (6 bases). The length of the CDR3 is 15 residues. The germline CDR1 and CDR2 sequences are SGHDN and FVKESK. V was trimmed by 10 bases and J by 5 bases, leaving 23 bases between them. This CDR3 is CAISGALWGRTEAFF. Written as DNA, the CDR3 is TGTGCCATTTCAGGGGCGCTTTGGGGACGAACTGAAGCTTTCTTT.

The chain is built from TRBV21-1 and TRBJ1-3; TRBD1 was called by the table and not checked on the DNA. TRBV21-1 is a pseudogene segment. CDR3 size: 17 residues. The CDR3 reads CASSKAPTGWDRNTIYF. The DNA of the CDR3 is TGTGCCAGCAGCAAAGCTCCGACAGGGTGGGATCGAAACACCATATATTTT.

The chain couples TRBV18 to TRBJ2-7; 8 nucleotides agree with TRBD1. CDR1 is KGHSH and CDR2 is LQKENI in the germline V gene. V lost 2 bases to trimming and J lost 2 bases; unmatched junction nucleotides: 5. The CDR3 loop spans 15 amino acids. The CDR3 protein is CASSPMGQVTYEQYF. The DNA of the CDR3 is TGTGCCAGCTCACCAATGGGACAGGTTACCTACGAGCAGTACTTC.

The chain combines TRBV29-1 with TRBJ2-6, with 12 bases matching TRBD1. CDR1 SQVTM and CDR2 ANQGSEA come from the germline V gene. The CDR3 consists of 17 residues. After removal of 4 bases from V and 2 bases from J, the junction contained 6 bases not matched to a gene. This chain's CDR3 is CSVASGTGGPGANVLTF. The CDR3 DNA is TGCAGCGTTGCATCCGGGACAGGGGGCCCTGGGGCCAACGTCCTGACTTTC.

The chain recombines TRBV10-3 with TRBJ2-7; D not certain. V shed 3 bases and J shed 2 bases, with 11 bases lying between them. There are 14 residues in the CDR3. Looked up from germline, CDR1 is ENHRY and CDR2 is SYGVKD. CDR3 protein: CAISDPRHTYEQYF. For the CDR3, the DNA is TGTGCCATCAGTGACCCCAGACACACCTACGAGCAGTACTTC.